The source of this TCR beta chain is a study of T cell changes during pregnancy in multiple sclerosis. Generated by immunoSEQ multiplex PCR, the TCRdb table keeps only in-frame clones and is missing some. The sample includes some 99,000 clones, about 92% of them seen just once. After removal of 2 bases from V and 8 bases from J, the junction contained 11 bases not matched to a gene. Germline assignment: CDR1 SNHLY and CDR2 FYNNEI. The CDR3 length is 16 residues. This receptor was taken from a female donor in good health, enrolled as a control in a pregnancy study. The rearrangement uses TRBV2 and TRBJ2-1; TRBD2 matches at 8 bases. The starting material was peripheral blood, obtained after pregnancy. The CDR3 is CASSELATGGNHEQFF. CDR3 DNA sequence: TGTGCCAGCAGTGAATTGGCGACGGGGGGGAACCATGAGCAGTTCTTC.